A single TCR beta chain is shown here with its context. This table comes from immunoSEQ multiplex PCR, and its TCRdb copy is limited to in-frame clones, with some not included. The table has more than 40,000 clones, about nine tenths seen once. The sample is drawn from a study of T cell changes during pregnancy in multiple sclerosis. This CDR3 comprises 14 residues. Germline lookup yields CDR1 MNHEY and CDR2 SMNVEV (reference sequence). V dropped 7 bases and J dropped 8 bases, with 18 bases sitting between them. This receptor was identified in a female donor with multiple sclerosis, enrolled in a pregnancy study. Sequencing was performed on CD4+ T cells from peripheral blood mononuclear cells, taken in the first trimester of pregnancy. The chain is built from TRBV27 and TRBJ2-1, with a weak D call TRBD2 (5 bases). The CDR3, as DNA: TGTGCCAGCAAACACTCGGGCCGGGGAGATGAGCAGTTCTTC. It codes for CASKHSGRGDEQFF.